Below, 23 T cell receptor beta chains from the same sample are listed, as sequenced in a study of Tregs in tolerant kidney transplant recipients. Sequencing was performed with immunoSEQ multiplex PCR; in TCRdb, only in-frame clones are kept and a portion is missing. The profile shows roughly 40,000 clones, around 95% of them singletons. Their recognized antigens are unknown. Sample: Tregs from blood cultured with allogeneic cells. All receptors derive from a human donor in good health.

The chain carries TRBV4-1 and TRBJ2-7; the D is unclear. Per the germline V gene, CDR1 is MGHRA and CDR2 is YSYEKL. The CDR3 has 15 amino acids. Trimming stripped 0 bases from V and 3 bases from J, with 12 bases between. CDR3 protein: CASSQEATTNYEQYF. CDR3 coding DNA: TGCGCCAGCAGCCAAGAGGCGACGACCAACTACGAGCAGTACTTC.

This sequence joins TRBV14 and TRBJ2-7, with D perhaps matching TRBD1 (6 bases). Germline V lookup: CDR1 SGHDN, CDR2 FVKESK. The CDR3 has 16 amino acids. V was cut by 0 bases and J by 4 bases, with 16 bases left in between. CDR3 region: CASSQDRGHWGYEQYF. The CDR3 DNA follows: TGTGCCAGCAGCCAAGATCGGGGACACTGGGGGTACGAGCAGTACTTC.

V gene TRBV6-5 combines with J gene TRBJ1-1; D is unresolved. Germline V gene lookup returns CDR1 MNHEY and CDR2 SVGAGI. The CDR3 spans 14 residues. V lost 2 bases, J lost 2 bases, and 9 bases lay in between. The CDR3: CASSYNPDNTEAFF. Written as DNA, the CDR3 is TGTGCCAGCAGTTACAACCCCGATAACACTGAAGCTTTCTTT.

The CDR3 coding sequence is TGTGCCAGTACCAGACAGGGGGCGGACACTGAAGCTTTCTTT. This codes for CASTRQGADTEAFF. The chain carries TRBV19 and TRBJ1-1; 10 positions match TRBD1. Trimming cost V 7 bases and J 3 bases; bases outside gene matches: 5. This CDR3 is 14 amino acids long. Germline values: CDR1 LNHDA, CDR2 SQIVND (reference sequence).

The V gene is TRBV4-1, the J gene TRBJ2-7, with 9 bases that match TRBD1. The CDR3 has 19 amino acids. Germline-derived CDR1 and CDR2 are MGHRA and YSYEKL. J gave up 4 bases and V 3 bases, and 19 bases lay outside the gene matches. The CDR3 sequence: CASSQDPGQGVITKYEQYF. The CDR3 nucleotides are TGCGCCAGCAGCCAGGACCCGGGACAGGGCGTTATTACCAAATACGAGCAGTACTTC.

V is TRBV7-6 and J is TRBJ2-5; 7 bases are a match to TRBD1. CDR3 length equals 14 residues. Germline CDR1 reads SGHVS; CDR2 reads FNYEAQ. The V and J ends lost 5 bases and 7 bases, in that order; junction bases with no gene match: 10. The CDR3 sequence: CASSPDRVGMTQYF. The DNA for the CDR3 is TGTGCCAGCAGCCCCGACAGGGTGGGCATGACCCAGTACTTC.

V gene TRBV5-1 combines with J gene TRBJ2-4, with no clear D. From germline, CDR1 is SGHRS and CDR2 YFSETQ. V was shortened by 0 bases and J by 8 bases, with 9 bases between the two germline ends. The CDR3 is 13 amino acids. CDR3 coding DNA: TGCGCCAGCAGCTTGGAAGCGACGGACATTCAGTACTTC. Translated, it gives CASSLEATDIQYF.

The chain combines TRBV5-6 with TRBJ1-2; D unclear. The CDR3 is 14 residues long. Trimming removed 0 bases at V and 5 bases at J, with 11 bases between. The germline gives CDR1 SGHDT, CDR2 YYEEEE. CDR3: CASSLGVGRYGYTF. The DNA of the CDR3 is TGTGCCAGCAGCTTGGGAGTGGGCCGATATGGCTACACCTTC.

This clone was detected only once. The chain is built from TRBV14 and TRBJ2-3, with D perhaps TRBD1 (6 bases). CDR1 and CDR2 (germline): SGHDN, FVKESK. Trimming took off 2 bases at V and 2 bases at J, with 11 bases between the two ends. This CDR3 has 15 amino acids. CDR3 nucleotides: TGTGCCAGCAGCCAAAGGGGGTTCCTCACAGATACGCAGTATTTT. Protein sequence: CASSQRGFLTDTQYF. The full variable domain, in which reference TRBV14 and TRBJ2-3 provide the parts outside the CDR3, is EAGVTQFPSHSVIEKGQTVTLRCDPISGHDNLYWYRRVMGKEIKFLLHFVKESKQDESGMPNNRFLAERTGGTYSTLKVQPAELEDSGVYFCASSQRGFLTDTQYFGPGTRLTVL.

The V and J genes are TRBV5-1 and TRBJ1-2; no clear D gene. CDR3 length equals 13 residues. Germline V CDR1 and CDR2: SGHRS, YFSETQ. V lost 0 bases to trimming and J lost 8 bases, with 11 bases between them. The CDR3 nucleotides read TGCGCCAGCAGCTTGGGTGCTTTCCCCGGCTACACCTTC. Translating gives CASSLGAFPGYTF.

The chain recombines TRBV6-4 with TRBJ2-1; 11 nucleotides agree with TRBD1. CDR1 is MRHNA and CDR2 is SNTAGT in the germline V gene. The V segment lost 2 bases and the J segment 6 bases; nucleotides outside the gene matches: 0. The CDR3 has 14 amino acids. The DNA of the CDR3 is TGTGCCAGCAGTGACGGGACAGGGGGCAATGAGCAGTTCTTC. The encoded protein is CASSDGTGGNEQFF.

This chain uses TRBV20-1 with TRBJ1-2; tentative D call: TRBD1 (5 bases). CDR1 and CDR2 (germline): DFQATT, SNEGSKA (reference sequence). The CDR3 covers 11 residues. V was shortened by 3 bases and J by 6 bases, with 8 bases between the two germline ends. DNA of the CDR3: TGCAGTGCTAGCAGACAGAATGGCTACACCTTC. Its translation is CSASRQNGYTF.

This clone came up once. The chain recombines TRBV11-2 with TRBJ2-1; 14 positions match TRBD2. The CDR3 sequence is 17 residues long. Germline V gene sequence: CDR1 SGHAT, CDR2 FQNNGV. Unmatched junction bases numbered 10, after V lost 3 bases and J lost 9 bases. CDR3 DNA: TGTGCCAGCAGCTTGAGACTAGCGGGAGGGCACGGTGGTGAGCAGTTCTTC. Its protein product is CASSLRLAGGHGGEQFF.

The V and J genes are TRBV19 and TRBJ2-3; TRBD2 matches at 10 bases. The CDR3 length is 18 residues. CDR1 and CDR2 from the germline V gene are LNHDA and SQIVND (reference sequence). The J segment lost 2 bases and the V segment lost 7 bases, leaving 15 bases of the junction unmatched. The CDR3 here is CASTPVGRAGGPTDTQYF. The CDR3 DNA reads TGTGCCAGTACCCCAGTGGGAAGAGCGGGAGGGCCCACAGATACGCAGTATTTT.

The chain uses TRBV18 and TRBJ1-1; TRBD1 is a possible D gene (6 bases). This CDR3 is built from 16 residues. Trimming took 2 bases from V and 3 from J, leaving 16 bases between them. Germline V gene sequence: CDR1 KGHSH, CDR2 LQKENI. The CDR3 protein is CASSPLQGVRDTEAFF. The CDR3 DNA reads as TGTGCCAGCTCACCATTACAGGGTGTACGGGACACTGAAGCTTTCTTT.

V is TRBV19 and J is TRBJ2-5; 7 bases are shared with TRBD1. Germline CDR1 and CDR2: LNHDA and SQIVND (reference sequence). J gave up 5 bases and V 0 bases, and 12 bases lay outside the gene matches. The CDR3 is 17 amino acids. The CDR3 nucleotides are TGTGCCAGTAGTATAGACCACCGACAGGGTACGGGGGAGACCCAGTACTTC. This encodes CASSIDHRQGTGETQYF.

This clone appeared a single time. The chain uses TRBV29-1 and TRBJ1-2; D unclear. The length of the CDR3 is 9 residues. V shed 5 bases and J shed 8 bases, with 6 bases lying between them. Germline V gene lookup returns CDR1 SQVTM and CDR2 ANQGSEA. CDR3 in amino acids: CSVLSGYTF. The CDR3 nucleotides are TGCAGCGTTCTTTCCGGCTACACCTTC.

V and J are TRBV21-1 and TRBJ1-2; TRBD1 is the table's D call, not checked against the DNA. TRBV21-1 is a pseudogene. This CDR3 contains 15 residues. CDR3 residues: CASSINTRLNYGYTF. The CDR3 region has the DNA TGTGCCAGCAGCATCAATACCAGGTTGAACTATGGCTACACCTTC.

The CDR3 loop reads CASSEGVQGTSEQYF. The CDR3 DNA follows: TGTGCCAGCAGTGAAGGTGTACAGGGGACTAGCGAGCAGTACTTC. The chain carries TRBV2 and TRBJ2-5; TRBD2 is a possible D gene (8 bases). The DNA end favors TRBJ2-7, so the J call may be wrong. Per germline, CDR1 SNHLY and CDR2 FYNNEI. This CDR3 spans 15 amino acids.

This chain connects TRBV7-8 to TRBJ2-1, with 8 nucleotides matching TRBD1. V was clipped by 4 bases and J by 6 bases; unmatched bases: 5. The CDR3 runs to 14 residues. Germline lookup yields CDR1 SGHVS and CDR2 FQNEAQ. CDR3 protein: CASSSRTGSNEQFF. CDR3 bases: TGTGCCAGCAGCTCCCGGACAGGGTCCAATGAGCAGTTCTTC.

In nucleotides, the CDR3 is TGTGCCAGCTCAAAACGGGACAGCTCCTACGAGCAGTACTTC. Amino acids: CASSKRDSSYEQYF. The chain recombines TRBV18 with TRBJ2-7, with TRBD1 identical over 7 bases. V lost 5 bases and J lost 0; bases outside the gene matches: 4. The germline V gene has CDR1 KGHSH and CDR2 LQKENI. CDR3 length equals 14 residues.

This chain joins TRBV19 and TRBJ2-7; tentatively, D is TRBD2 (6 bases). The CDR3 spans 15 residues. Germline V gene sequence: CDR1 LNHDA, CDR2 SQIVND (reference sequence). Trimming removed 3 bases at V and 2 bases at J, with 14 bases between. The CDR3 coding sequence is TGTGCCAGTAGTATCGGGGGAGGCAAGACCTACGAGCAGTACTTC. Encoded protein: CASSIGGGKTYEQYF.

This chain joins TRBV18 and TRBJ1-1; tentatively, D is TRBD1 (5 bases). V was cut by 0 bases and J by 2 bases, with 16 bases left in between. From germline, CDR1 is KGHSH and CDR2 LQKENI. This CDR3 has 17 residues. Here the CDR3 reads CASSPPVRGAGNTEAFF. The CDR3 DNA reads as TGTGCCAGCTCACCACCGGTAAGGGGTGCGGGTAACACTGAAGCTTTCTTT.